This T cell receptor (beta chain) appears in the sequencing data of a study of blood T cells in healthy people across ages. Findings and limits, study-wide: TCR beta diversity was tightly associated with the proportion of naive T cells. Roughly linear age-related decline in beta diversity appeared, significant by age 40.

The J segment lost 10 bases and the V segment lost 5 bases, leaving 10 bases of the junction unmatched. This CDR3 is 15 amino acids long. Germline lookup yields CDR1 DFQATT and CDR2 SNEGSKA (reference sequence). Then a second PCR, running about 6 to 12 cycles, was carried out with a sample-barcoded 5' primer and a J-beta primer mix. Template switching added a 12-random-nucleotide identifier to every cDNA molecule. A minimum of 3 million CDR3-containing paired-end reads was obtained for each sample. TCRdb itself ran the 5' RACE reads through MiXCR, one entry per CDR3 protein. The data hold 1 million or so distinct CDR3 sequences, with 35% to 55% observed a single time. Notes on this clonotype: Its antigen is still unknown.

The TCR comes from a woman aged 60-70 years in good health. This rearrangement joins TRBV20-1 to TRBJ2-1; TRBD2 aligns across 14 bases. The material sequenced was blood. CDR3 residues: CSAGTGTSGSSEQFF. DNA for the CDR3: TGCAGTGCTGGAACTGGGACTAGCGGGAGTAGCGAGCAGTTCTTC.